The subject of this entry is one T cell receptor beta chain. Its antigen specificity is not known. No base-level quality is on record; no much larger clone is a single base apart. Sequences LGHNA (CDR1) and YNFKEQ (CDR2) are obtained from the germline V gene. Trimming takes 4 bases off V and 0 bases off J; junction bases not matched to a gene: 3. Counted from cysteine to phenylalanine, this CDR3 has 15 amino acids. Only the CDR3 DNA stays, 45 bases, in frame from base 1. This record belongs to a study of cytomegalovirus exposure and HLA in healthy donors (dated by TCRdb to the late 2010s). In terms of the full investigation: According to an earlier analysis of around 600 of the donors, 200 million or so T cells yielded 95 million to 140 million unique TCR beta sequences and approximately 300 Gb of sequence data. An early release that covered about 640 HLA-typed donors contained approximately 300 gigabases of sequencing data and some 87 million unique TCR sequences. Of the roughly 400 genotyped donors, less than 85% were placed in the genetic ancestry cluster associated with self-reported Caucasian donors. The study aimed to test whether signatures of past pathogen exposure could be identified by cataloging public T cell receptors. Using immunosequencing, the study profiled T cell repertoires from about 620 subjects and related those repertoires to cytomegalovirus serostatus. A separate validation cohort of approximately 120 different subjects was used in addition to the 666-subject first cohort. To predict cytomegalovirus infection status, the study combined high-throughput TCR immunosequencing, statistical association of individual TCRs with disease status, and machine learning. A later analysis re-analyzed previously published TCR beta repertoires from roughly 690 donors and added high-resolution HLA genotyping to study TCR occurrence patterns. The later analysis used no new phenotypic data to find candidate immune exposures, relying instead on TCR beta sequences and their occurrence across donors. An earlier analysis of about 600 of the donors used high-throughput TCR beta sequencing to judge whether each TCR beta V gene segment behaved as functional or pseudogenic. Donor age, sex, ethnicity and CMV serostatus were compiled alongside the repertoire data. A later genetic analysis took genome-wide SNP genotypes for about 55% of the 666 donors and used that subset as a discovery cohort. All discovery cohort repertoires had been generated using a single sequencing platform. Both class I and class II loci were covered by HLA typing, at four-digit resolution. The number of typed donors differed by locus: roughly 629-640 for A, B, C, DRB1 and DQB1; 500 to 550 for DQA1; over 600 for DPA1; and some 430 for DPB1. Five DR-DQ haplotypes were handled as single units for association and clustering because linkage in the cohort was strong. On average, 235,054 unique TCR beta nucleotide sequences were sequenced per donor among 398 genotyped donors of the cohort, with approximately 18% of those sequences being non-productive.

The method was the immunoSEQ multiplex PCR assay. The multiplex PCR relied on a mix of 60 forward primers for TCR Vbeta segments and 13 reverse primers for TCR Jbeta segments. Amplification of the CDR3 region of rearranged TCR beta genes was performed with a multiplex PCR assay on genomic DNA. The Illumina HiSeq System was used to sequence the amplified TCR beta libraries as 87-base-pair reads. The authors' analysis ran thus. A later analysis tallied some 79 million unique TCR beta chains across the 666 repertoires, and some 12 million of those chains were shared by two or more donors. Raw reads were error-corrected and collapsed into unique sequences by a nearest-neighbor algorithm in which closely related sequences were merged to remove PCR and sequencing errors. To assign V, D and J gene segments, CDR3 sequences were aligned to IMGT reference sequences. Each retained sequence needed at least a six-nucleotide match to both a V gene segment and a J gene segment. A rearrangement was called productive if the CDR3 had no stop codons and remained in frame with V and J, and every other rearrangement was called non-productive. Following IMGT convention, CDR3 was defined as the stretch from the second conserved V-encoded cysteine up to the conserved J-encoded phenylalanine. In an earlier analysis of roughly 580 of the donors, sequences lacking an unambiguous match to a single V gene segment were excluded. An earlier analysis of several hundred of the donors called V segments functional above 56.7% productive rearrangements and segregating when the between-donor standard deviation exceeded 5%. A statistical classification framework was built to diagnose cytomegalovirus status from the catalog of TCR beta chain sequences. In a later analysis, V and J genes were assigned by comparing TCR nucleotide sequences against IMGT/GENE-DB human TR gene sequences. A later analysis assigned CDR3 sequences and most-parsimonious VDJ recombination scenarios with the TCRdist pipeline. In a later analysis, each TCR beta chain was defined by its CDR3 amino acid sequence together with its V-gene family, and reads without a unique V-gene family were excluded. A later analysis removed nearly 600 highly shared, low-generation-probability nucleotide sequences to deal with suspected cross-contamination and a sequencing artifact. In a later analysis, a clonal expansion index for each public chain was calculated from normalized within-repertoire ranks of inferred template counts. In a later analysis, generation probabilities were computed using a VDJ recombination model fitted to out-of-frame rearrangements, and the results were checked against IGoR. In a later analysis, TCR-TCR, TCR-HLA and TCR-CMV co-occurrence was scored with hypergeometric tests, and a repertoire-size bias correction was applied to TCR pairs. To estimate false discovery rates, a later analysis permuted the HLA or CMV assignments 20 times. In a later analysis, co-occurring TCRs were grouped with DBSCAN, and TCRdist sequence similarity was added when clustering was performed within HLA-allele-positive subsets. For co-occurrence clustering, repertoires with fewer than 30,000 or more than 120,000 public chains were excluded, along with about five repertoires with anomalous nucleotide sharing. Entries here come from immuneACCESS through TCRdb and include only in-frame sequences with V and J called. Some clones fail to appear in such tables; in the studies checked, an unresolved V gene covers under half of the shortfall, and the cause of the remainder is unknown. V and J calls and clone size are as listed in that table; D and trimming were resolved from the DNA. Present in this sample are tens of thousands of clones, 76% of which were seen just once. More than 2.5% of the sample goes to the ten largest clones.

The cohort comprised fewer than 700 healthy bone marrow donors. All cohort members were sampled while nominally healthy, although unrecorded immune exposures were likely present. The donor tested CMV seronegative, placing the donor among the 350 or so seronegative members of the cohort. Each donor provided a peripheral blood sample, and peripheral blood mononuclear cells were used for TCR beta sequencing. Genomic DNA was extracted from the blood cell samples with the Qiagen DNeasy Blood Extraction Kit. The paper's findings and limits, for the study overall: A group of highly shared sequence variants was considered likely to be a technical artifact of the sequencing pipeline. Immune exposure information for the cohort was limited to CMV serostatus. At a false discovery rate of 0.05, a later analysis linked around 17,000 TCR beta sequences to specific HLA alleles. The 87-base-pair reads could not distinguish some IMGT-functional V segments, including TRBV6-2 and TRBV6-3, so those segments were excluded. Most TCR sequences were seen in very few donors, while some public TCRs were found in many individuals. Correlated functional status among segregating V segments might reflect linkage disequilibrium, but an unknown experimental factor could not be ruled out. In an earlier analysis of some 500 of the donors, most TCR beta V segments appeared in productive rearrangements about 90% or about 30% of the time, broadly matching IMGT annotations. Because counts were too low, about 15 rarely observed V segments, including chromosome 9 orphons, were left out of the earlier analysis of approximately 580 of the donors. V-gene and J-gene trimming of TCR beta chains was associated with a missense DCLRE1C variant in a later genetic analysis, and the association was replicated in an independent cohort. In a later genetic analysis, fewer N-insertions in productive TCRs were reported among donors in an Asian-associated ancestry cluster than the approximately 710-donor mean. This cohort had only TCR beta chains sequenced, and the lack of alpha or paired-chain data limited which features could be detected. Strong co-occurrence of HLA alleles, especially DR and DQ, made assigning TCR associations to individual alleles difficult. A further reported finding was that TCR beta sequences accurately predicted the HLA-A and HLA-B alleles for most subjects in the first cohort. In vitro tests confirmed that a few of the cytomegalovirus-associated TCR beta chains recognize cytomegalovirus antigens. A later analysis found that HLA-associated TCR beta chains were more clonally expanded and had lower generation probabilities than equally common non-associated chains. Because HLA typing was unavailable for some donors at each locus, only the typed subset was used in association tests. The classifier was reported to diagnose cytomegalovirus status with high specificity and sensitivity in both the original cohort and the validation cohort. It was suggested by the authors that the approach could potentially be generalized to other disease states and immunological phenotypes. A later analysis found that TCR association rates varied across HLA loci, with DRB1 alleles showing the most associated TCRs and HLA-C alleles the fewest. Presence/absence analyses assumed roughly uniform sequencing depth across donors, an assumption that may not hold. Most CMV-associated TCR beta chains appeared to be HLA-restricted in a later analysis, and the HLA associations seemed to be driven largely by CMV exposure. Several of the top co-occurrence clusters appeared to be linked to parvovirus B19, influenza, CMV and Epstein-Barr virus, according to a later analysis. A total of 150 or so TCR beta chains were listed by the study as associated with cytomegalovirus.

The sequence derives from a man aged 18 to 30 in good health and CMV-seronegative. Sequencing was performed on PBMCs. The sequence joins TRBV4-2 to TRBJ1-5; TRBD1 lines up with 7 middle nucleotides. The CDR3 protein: CASSPRDSSNQPQHF. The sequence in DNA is TGTGCCAGCAGCCCCCGGGACAGTAGCAATCAGCCCCAGCATTTT.